This entry lists 21 T cell receptor beta chains sequenced from one sample in a study of response to subunit inactivated influenza vaccine. One entry per CDR3 protein results from TCRdb running MiXCR on the RT-PCR reads. The repertoire holds 650,000 to 800,000 distinct CDR3 sequences, 11% to 15% seen once, with less than 7% in the top ten. The specimen was PBMCs from blood, collected roughly 15 days before vaccination. The source of these receptors is a man between 50 and 59 years old who received an inactivated influenza vaccine.

This clonotype has more than one count but fewer than ten. This chain uses TRBV15 with TRBJ1-5; tentative D call: TRBD1 (5 bases). Germline V CDR1 and CDR2: LNHNV, YYDKDF (reference sequence). Trimming stripped 3 bases from V and 7 bases from J, with 16 bases between. This CDR3 spans 15 amino acids. The CDR3 protein is CATSREAMGGQPQHF. The CDR3 DNA follows: TGTGCCACCAGCAGGGAGGCTATGGGGGGGCAGCCCCAGCATTTT.

The V call is TRBV29-1, the J call TRBJ1-6, with D perhaps matching TRBD1 (5 bases). Germline CDR1 reads SQVTM; CDR2 reads ANQGSEA. Trimming cost V 6 bases and J 3 bases, with 15 bases left between them. The CDR3 has 15 amino acids. In DNA form, the CDR3 reads TGCAGCGTCGACAGTGTTTATCGCTATAATTCACCCCTCCACTTT. Its translation is CSVDSVYRYNSPLHF.

This clonotype has more than one count but fewer than ten. Since a much larger clone is just one base distant, this may be a read error. The V gene is TRBV5-5, the J gene TRBJ2-2; D gene uncertain. The germline V gene encodes CDR1 SGHKS and CDR2 YYEKEE (reference sequence). With 4 bases removed from V and 4 bases from J, the gap between germline ends came to 8 bases. The CDR3 has 13 amino acids. Here the CDR3 reads CASSPLATGELFF. The CDR3 bases are TGTGCCAGCAGCCCTTTAGCCACCGGGGAGCTGTTTTTT.

This clonotype was observed at least ten times. The V gene is TRBV28, the J gene TRBJ1-4; D remains ambiguous. This CDR3 is built from 13 residues. Trimming took off 6 bases at V and 7 bases at J, with 12 bases between the two ends. Germline V CDR1 and CDR2: MDHEN, SYDVKM. The CDR3 DNA is TGTGCCAGCAGCTTAGGTCGGATTGAAAAACTGTTTTTT. It codes for CASSLGRIEKLFF.

This clonotype was seen more than once but under ten times. This rearrangement joins TRBV5-5 to TRBJ2-1; D not certain. Germline-derived CDR1 and CDR2 are SGHKS and YYEKEE (reference sequence). The CDR3 length is 13 residues. Trimming cost V 4 bases and J 5 bases, with 10 bases left between them. CDR3 residues: CASSRLGNNEQFF. The CDR3 DNA reads TGTGCCAGCAGCAGACTGGGAAACAATGAGCAGTTCTTC.

This clonotype was seen more than once but under ten times. The genes are TRBV6-1 and TRBJ1-1; D not resolved. V was clipped by 2 bases and J by 5 bases, with 18 bases between them. Looked up from germline, CDR1 is MNHNS and CDR2 is SASEGT. The CDR3 loop spans 16 amino acids. The CDR3 nucleotides are TGTGCCAGCAGTGAATACCGTCTGGGTAGTCAGACTGAAGCTTTCTTT. This translates into CASSEYRLGSQTEAFF.

The chain employs TRBV5-1 and TRBJ1-2; D remains ambiguous. Trimming removed 4 bases at V and 0 bases at J, with 10 bases between. Germline V gene sequence: CDR1 SGHRS, CDR2 YFSETQ. The CDR3 length is 14 residues. This CDR3 reads CASSTDGANYGYTF. The CDR3, as DNA: TGCGCCAGCAGCACGGACGGAGCTAACTATGGCTACACCTTC.

This clonotype has ten or more counts. CDR3 sequence (DNA): TGTGCCAGCAGTTTTCTCCCCGATACGCAGTATTTT. Translation gives CASSFLPDTQYF. The rearrangement links TRBV12-3 or TRBV12-4 to TRBJ2-3; D call uncertain. V dropped 3 bases and J dropped 6 bases, with 7 bases sitting between them. The CDR3 covers 12 residues.

J is TRBJ1-5 and V is TRBV20-1; D uncertain. Trimming removed 6 bases from V and 1 base from J, with 13 bases in between. From germline, CDR1 is DFQATT and CDR2 SNEGSKA (reference sequence). CDR3 size: 14 residues. CDR3: CSAGSDGSNQPQHF. DNA of the CDR3: TGCAGTGCAGGGTCGGACGGGAGCAATCAGCCCCAGCATTTT.

This clonotype was counted between two and nine times. The CDR3 loop reads CASSSPTGAGEKLFF. The CDR3 region has the DNA TGTGCCAGCAGCTCCCCGACAGGAGCGGGGGAAAAACTGTTTTTT. The genes are TRBV12-3 or TRBV12-4 and TRBJ1-4; possibly TRBD1 for D (6 bases). Trimming left V 6 bases short and J 8 bases short, with 19 bases between. The CDR3 runs to 15 residues.

The J gene is TRBJ1-2, the V gene TRBV6-5, with TRBD1 matching over 9 bases. V lost 5 bases and J lost 7; bases outside the gene matches: 14. The CDR3 contains 16 residues. CDR1 is MNHEY and CDR2 is SVGAGI in the germline V gene. The CDR3 sequence is CASSPRVLRDRVGYTF. CDR3 coding DNA: TGTGCCAGCAGTCCGCGAGTACTCCGGGACAGGGTTGGCTACACCTTC.

This clonotype was recorded a few times. The V gene is TRBV12-3 or TRBV12-4, the J gene TRBJ1-2; D might be TRBD1 (5 bases). This CDR3 is 13 amino acids long. Trimming shortened V by 5 bases and J by 6 bases, and 13 bases separated the two germline ends. As DNA, the CDR3 is TGTGCCAGCAGTCCCTTGATGGGGGATGGCTACACCTTC. Residues: CASSPLMGDGYTF.

The chain couples TRBV20-1 to TRBJ2-1; 12 nucleotides match TRBD2. The V and J ends lost 1 base and 8 bases, in that order; junction bases with no gene match: 9. Germline V gives CDR1 DFQATT, CDR2 SNEGSKA (reference sequence). CDR3 length equals 16 residues. The CDR3 sequence: CSARGSLAGGWDEQFF. CDR3 DNA: TGCAGTGCTAGAGGTTCGCTAGCGGGAGGGTGGGATGAGCAGTTCTTC.

This clonotype was recorded a few times. V usage is TRBV28 and J usage is TRBJ2-7; D is uncertain. The CDR3 extends over 12 amino acids. From germline, CDR1 is MDHEN and CDR2 SYDVKM. Trimming stripped 3 bases from V and 6 bases from J, with 9 bases between. CDR3 residues: CASSLSDTEQYF. CDR3 in DNA: TGTGCCAGCAGTTTGTCAGACACCGAGCAGTACTTC.

This CDR3 reads CASSPSSGSVHEQFF. DNA of the CDR3: TGTGCCAGCAGCCCCTCTAGCGGGAGTGTTCATGAGCAGTTCTTC. The chain has TRBV4-2 and TRBJ2-1; 10 nucleotides match TRBD2. V shed 4 bases, J shed 8 bases, and the junction held 8 bases outside the gene matches. This CDR3 has 15 amino acids. Germline V gene data show CDR1 as LGHNA and CDR2 as YNFKEQ.

The CDR3 DNA is TGTGCCAGCACCGGCGGGACAGCCGCTTCACCCCTCCACTTT. Its protein product is CASTGGTAASPLHF. V usage is TRBV2 and J usage is TRBJ1-6; 7 positions agree with TRBD1. Germline V gene sequence: CDR1 SNHLY, CDR2 FYNNEI. CDR3 length: 14 residues. Trimming removed 7 bases from V and 9 bases from J; junction bases left unmatched: 9.

This clonotype was detected a few times. The V call is TRBV11-2, the J call TRBJ1-2; 7 positions match TRBD1. This CDR3 has 14 amino acids. V gave up 4 bases and J gave up 8 bases; unmatched junction bases: 10. Germline V CDR1 and CDR2: SGHAT, FQNNGV. CDR3 sequence: CASSWARQGGGYTF. CDR3 sequence (DNA): TGTGCCAGCAGCTGGGCCAGACAGGGCGGCGGCTACACCTTC.

Many counts were recorded for this clonotype. J is TRBJ2-1 and V is TRBV7-2; D is possibly TRBD2 (5 bases). The CDR3 contains 13 residues. From germline, CDR1 is SGHTA and CDR2 FQGNSA. V lost 2 bases, J lost 10 bases, and 12 bases lay in between. The CDR3: CASSLHAGREQFF. CDR3 nucleotides: TGTGCCAGCAGCTTACATGCGGGCCGCGAGCAGTTCTTC.

This clonotype was seen more than once but under ten times. The chain employs TRBV20-1 and TRBJ2-5; TRBD2 matches 8 bases. Germline lookup yields CDR1 DFQATT and CDR2 SNEGSKA (reference sequence). Unmatched junction bases numbered 11, after V lost 0 bases and J lost 5 bases. The CDR3 is 16 residues long. CDR3 loop: CSARDVGGRTGETQYF. In DNA, the CDR3 is TGCAGTGCTAGAGATGTCGGCGGGAGGACGGGTGAGACCCAGTACTTC.

This clonotype was found many times. The V and J genes are TRBV12-3 or TRBV12-4 and TRBJ2-1; 7 positions agree with TRBD1. Germline trimming cut 4 bases from V and 6 bases from J; bases unmatched to any gene: 3. The CDR3 consists of 13 residues. The CDR3 protein is CASSSYRGNEQFF. The CDR3, as DNA: TGTGCCAGCAGTTCCTACAGGGGCAATGAGCAGTTCTTC.

This chain connects TRBV19 to TRBJ2-1; no clear D gene. The V gene's germline CDR1 is LNHDA and CDR2 SQIVND (reference sequence). Trimming cost V 0 bases and J 7 bases, with 13 bases left between them. The CDR3 is 15 amino acids. CDR3 residues: CASSIDLGEENEQFF. CDR3 DNA: TGTGCCAGTAGTATAGATCTCGGTGAGGAGAATGAGCAGTTCTTC.